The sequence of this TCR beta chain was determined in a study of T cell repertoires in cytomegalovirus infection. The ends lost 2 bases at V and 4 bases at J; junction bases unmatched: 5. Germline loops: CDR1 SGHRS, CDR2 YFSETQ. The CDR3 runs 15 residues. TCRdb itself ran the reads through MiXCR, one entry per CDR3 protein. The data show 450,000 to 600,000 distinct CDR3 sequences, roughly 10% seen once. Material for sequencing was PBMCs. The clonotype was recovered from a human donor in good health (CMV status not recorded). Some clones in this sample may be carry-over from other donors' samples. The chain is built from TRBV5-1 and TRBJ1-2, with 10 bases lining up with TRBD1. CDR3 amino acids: CASSFSTGGTYGYTF. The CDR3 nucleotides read TGCGCCAGCAGCTTTTCGACAGGGGGCACCTATGGCTACACCTTC.